The entry that follows covers one T cell receptor (beta chain) sequence. The data stem from a study of blood T cells in healthy people across ages. A sample-barcoded 5' primer and a J-beta primer mix were used in a second PCR of about 7 to 11 cycles. MiXCR was run by TCRdb on the 5' RACE reads, yielding one entry per CDR3 protein. Among hundreds of thousands of distinct CDR3 sequences listed, under 30% were seen once. This CDR3 contains 13 residues. The V and J ends lost 7 bases and 9 bases, in that order; junction bases with no gene match: 7. In germline, CDR1 is MNHNY, CDR2 SVGAGI (reference sequence). Separately, the same data were catalogued under a study of T cells of mothers and their children. According to that study: Slightly, though not significantly, more overlap was seen in related than in unrelated mother-child pairs.

Sequencing was performed on blood. This sequence was found in a boy aged 5-17 years in good health. The chain combines TRBV6-6 with TRBJ1-5, with 9 bases lining up with TRBD1. CDR3 nucleotide sequence: TGTGCCAGCAAAGAGACAGGGGGACGGCCCCAGCATTTT. Its protein product is CASKETGGRPQHF.